The entry that follows covers one T cell receptor beta chain sequence. This clonotype has more than one count but fewer than ten. No antigen is known for it. Per-base qualities were not stored, and no clone one base away is much larger. The library relied on PCR. Sequencing was performed on an Illumina HiSeq 2500. TCR library preparation used molecular barcoding, with unique molecular identifiers applied to normalize quantification of the TCRbeta repertoire. TCRdb's own reprocessing of the public reads used fastp at Q25 and MiXCR and kept productive beta chains. Entries that share a CDR3 protein sequence are merged under the most common genes and DNA. The table for this sample lists around 200,000 distinct CDR3 sequences; approximately 6.8% of them were counted only once. Jointly, the top ten make up around 3% of the sample. This specimen belongs to a study of T-cell reconstitution after alpha-beta-depleted transplantation in children (dated by TCRdb to the mid-2010s). Some background on the complete study: Using TCR repertoire profiling, the study followed T-cell immune reconstitution in a quantitative way in children after TCRalphabeta/CD19-depleted allogeneic hematopoietic cell transplantation.

The junction shows trimming of 7 bases on V and 8 bases on J, plus 14 bases between the germline ends. The CDR3 goes from the cysteine to the phenylalanine over 11 residues. The only DNA kept is the CDR3, 33 bases in frame from the first base. From a lookup of the germline V gene (reference sequence), CDR1 and CDR2 are DFQATT and SNEGSKA. Recombination linked TRBV20-1 to TRBJ1-2; the D gene cannot be named for sure. Sequences were derived from PBMCs from the stem cell graft donor, sampled from the stem cell graft. The receptor was isolated from a human donor who donated a stem cell graft to a child with Wiskott-Aldrich syndrome. CDR3 region: CSVQGPGGYTF. The nucleotide sequence is TGCAGTGTACAAGGCCCGGGAGGCTACACCTTC.